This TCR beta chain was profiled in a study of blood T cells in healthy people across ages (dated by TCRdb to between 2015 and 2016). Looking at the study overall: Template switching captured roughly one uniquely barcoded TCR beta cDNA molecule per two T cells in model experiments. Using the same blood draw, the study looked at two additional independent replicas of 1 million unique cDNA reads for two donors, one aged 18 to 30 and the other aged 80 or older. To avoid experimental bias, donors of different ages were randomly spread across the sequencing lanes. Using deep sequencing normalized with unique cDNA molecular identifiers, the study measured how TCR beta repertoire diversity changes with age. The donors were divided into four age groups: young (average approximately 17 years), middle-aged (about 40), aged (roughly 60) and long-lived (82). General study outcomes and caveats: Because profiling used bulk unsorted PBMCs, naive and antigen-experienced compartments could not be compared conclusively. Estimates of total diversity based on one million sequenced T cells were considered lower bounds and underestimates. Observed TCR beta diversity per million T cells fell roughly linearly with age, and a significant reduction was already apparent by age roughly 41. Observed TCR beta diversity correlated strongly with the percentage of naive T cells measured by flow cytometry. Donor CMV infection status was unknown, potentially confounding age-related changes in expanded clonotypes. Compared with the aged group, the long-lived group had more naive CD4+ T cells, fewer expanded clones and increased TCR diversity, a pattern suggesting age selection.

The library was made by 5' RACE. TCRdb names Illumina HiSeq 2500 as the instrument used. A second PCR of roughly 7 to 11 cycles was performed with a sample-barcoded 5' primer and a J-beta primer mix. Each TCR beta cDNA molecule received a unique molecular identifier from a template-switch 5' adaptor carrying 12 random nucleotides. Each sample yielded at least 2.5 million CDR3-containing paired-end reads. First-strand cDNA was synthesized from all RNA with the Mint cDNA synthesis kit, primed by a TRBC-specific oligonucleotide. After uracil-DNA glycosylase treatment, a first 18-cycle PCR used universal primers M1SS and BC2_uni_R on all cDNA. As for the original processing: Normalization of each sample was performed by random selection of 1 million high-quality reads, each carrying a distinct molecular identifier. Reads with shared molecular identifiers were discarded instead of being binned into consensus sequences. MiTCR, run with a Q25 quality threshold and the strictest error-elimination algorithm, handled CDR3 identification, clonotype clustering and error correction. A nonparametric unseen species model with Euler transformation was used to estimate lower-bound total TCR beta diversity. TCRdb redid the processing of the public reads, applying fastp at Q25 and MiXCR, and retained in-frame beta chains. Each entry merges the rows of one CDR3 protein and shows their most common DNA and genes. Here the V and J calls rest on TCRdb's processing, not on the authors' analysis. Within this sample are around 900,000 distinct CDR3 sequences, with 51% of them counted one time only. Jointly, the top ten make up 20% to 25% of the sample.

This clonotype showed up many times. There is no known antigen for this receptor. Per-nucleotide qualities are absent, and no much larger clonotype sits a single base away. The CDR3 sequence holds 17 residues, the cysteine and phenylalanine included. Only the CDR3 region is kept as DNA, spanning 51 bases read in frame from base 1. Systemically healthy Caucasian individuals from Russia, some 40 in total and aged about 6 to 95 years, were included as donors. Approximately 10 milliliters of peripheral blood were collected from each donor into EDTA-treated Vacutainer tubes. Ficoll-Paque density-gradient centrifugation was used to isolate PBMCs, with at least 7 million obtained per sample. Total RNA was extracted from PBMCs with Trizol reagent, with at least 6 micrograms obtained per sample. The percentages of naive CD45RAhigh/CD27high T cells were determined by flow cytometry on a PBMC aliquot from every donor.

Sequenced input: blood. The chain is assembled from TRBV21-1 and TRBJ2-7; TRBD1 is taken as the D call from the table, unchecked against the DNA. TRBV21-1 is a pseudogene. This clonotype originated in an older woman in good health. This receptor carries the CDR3 CASSGHPGGNSTYEQYF. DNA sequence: TGTGCCAGCAGCGGTCATCCAGGGGGTAACAGTACCTACGAGCAGTACTTC.